This TCR beta chain is from a study of TIL therapy for anti-PD-1-resistant metastatic lung cancer listed by TCRdb under 2021. About the full investigation: Tumors were collected before any PD-1/PD-L1 blockade, after which patients were given nivolumab, and patients who progressed were given lymphodepletion, an infusion of expanded TIL and IL-2. Clonotypes were tracked across tumor, expanded TIL product and serial blood samples by T cell receptor beta sequencing of tumor and peripheral blood. A median non-synonymous tumor mutation burden of about 1.5 mutations per megabase was determined across the cohort by whole-exome sequencing. Enrolled patients had a median age of 54 years (range 38-75) and a median tumor PD-L1 proportion score of over 5.5%. Most of the cohort had lung adenocarcinoma, including a handful of EGFR-mutant tumors and two ALK-rearranged tumors, and half of the patients were either current or former smokers. Broad study findings and their caveats: Clonotypes from the infused TIL partially replaced the baseline peripheral repertoire and then declined over months, and persistence showed no apparent association with response. The study protocol defined all tumor marker inferences as exploratory. The cohort was highly selected, with more treatment-naive, never-smoker and oncogene-addicted patients than typical, limiting generalizability.

TCR beta CDR3 regions were amplified from genomic DNA with the immunoSEQ v3 hsTCRB kit using bias-controlled multiplex PCR. An Illumina NextSeq 500 was used to sequence the TCR libraries, reaching 2 million or so read pairs at survey level or roughly 4.5-6 million at deep level. The paper's processing steps were these. The immunoSEQ Analyzer software assigned V, D and J genes, filtered out non-productive sequences, and reported clonality. Repertoires were compared using productive Simpson clonality and Morisita overlap index of productive TRB rearrangements between infused TIL and blood. The absolute count of a clonotype in blood was estimated by multiplying the lymphocyte count by the CD3+ fraction and by the productive frequency of the clone. Sourced from immuneACCESS, this table was stored by TCRdb with only in-frame sequences that have V and J called. A share of the clones is absent; for the studies checked, an unresolved V gene accounts for under half, and the remainder has no known explanation. From that table come the V and J calls and clone size; the DNA was used to work out D and trimming. The sample data list some 45,000 clones, and around 86% of these were observed just once. The ten largest clones add up to 4% to 6% of the sample.

V and J lose 3 bases and 7 bases, and a span of 13 bases separates them. The CDR3, cysteine through phenylalanine, is 14 amino acids long. This entry keeps only the CDR3 DNA: 42 bases, framed from base 1. Notes on this clone: What this receptor recognizes is not known. No much larger clonotype is one base removed from it; base qualities were not supplied.

What this sample's time point label stands for: pre-treatment sample, taken before nivolumab and TIL therapy. Adults with stage 4 NSCLC were enrolled in a dual-center phase I trial from October 2017 to January 2020. Samples came from a single-arm, open-label phase I trial of tumor-infiltrating lymphocyte therapy with nivolumab in advanced non-small cell lung cancer. Blood mononuclear cells from EDTA tubes were separated on a Ficoll gradient and snap-frozen as pellets, and DNA was extracted from the cells using a Qiagen mini-prep kit. This TCR was sampled from a person aged 25 to 85 with non-small cell lung cancer. The sequence links TRBV5-3 to TRBJ2-2, with TRBD1 as a weak D call on 6 bases. TRBV5-3 is designated an ORF whose function remains uncertain. The sequencing used blood, collected at baseline. CDR3 region: CARSWGQEGGELFF. The bases are TGTGCCAGAAGCTGGGGACAAGAAGGCGGGGAGCTGTTTTTT.